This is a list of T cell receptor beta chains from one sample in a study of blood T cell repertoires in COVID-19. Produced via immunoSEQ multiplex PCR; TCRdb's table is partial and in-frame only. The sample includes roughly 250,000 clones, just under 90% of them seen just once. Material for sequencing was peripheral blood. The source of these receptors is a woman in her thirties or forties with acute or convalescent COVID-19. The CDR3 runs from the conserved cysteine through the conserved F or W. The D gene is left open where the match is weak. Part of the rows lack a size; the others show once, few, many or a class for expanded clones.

CATSGTGGTEAFF,TGTGCCACCAGTGGTACAGGGGGCACTGAAGCTTTCTTT,TRBV24-1,TRBD1,NA,TRBJ1-1
CSVEEQGNYGYTF,TGCAGCGTTGAAGAACAGGGTAACTATGGCTACACCTTC,TRBV29-1,NA,NA,TRBJ1-2
CASRLDKNTEAFF,TGCGCCAGCAGATTGGACAAGAACACTGAAGCTTTCTTT,TRBV10-1,NA,NA,TRBJ1-1
CASSISLAGDTEAFF,TGTGCCAGTAGTATATCTTTGGCGGGAGACACTGAAGCTTTCTTT,TRBV19,NA,once,TRBJ1-1
CASSEDLGGLADTQYF,TGTGCCAGCAGTGAAGATTTAGGGGGCCTCGCAGATACGCAGTATTTT,TRBV6-1,TRBD1,NA,TRBJ2-3
CASSIGGWGADTQYF,TGTGCCAGTAGTATAGGAGGTTGGGGGGCAGATACGCAGTATTTT,TRBV19,NA,NA,TRBJ2-3
CASSAGYSTDTQYF,TGTGCCAGCAGTGCAGGGTATAGCACAGATACGCAGTATTTT,TRBV27,NA,NA,TRBJ2-3
CASSPTSGGYQETQYF,TGCGCCAGCAGCCCCACTAGCGGGGGGTACCAAGAGACCCAGTACTTC,TRBV5-1,TRBD2,few,TRBJ2-5
CASRTQPGQGVGYTF,TGCGCCAGCAGAACCCAACCGGGACAGGGAGTTGGCTACACCTTC,TRBV5-1,TRBD1,NA,TRBJ1-2
CASSLSGGPIREQFF,TGTGCCAGCAGCTTGAGCGGGGGGCCAATTAGGGAGCAGTTCTTC,TRBV5-6,TRBD2,NA,TRBJ2-1
CCSGGSTDTQYF,TGTTGTAGCGGGGGAAGCACAGATACGCAGTATTTT,TRBV12-3/TRBV12-4,TRBD2,NA,TRBJ2-3
CASSLRGGRDTQYF,TGTGCCAGCAGCTTGCGGGGTGGGAGAGATACGCAGTATTTT,TRBV7-2,NA,NA,TRBJ2-3
CASSAWTSATDTQYF,TGTGCCAGCAGCGCGTGGACTAGCGCTACAGATACGCAGTATTTT,TRBV9,TRBD2,NA,TRBJ2-3
CASSVDGRLGTDTQYF,TGTGCCAGCAGCGTAGATGGGAGGCTCGGCACAGATACGCAGTATTTT,TRBV9,NA,NA,TRBJ2-3
CASSEGSGSYNEQFF,TGTGCCAGCAGTGAAGGTAGCGGCTCCTACAATGAGCAGTTCTTC,TRBV2,NA,once,TRBJ2-1
CASSLEIGGSGYTF,TGCGCCAGCAGCTTGGAAATCGGCGGGAGTGGCTACACCTTC,TRBV5-1,NA,few,TRBJ1-2
CASSPSRQGYTF,TGTGCCAGCAGCCCGAGCCGACAGGGCTACACCTTC,TRBV9,NA,NA,TRBJ1-2
CASSSVAGGQETQYF,TGTGCCAGCTCAAGTGTAGCGGGGGGGCAGGAGACCCAGTACTTC,TRBV28,TRBD2,NA,TRBJ2-5
CASSVSLAGGRDTQYF,TGTGCCAGCAGCGTAAGTCTAGCGGGGGGGAGAGATACGCAGTATTTT,TRBV13,TRBD2,NA,TRBJ2-3
CVSSTRAWGYTF,TGTGTCAGTAGTACGAGGGCCTGGGGCTACACCTTC,TRBV19,NA,NA,TRBJ1-2
CASSELGEINGYTF,TGTGCCAGCAGTGAACTCGGGGAGATAAACGGCTACACCTTC,TRBV6-1,NA,NA,TRBJ1-2
CASSPSRPLGQGAEAFF,TGTGCCAGCAGCCCCTCACGCCCCTTGGGACAGGGTGCTGAAGCTTTCTTT,TRBV9,TRBD1,NA,TRBJ1-1
CASSDPGNTEAFF,TGTGCCAGCAGTGATCCAGGGAACACTGAAGCTTTCTTT,TRBV2,NA,NA,TRBJ1-1
CASGRAGELFF,TGTGCCAGCGGTCGGGCCGGGGAGCTGTTTTTT,TRBV6-5,NA,NA,TRBJ2-2
CASSVPGGNYGYTF,TGTGCCAGCAGCGTACCCGGGGGTAACTATGGCTACACCTTC,TRBV9,NA,NA,TRBJ1-2
CASSKGAGGQETQYF,TGTGCCAGCAGCAAAGGAGCGGGGGGGCAAGAGACCCAGTACTTC,TRBV21-1,NA,NA,TRBJ2-5
CASSLRSRDTDTQYF,TGTGCCAGCAGCTTAAGGAGCCGGGACACAGATACGCAGTATTTT,TRBV7-3,NA,NA,TRBJ2-3
CASSDQTTGRKEAFF,TGTGCCAGCAGTGATCAGACGACAGGCCGAAAGGAAGCTTTCTTT,TRBV2,NA,NA,TRBJ1-1
CASSLGLAGGTSRTDTQYF,TGTGCCAGCAGCTTGGGACTAGCGGGGGGCACCTCACGCACAGATACGCAGTATTTT,TRBV7-2,TRBD2,once,TRBJ2-3
CASSPRDPGNTIYF,TGTGCCAGCAGCCCCAGGGATCCAGGAAACACCATATATTTT,TRBV9,NA,NA,TRBJ1-3
CASSLYLSEAFF,TGTGCCAGCAGCTTATATCTTTCTGAAGCTTTCTTT,TRBV7-9,NA,NA,TRBJ1-1
CASSREVAGDNEQFF,TGTGCCAGCAGCCGCGAGGTAGCGGGGGACAATGAGCAGTTCTTC,TRBV7-2,TRBD2,NA,TRBJ2-1
CAWSVTGYGYTF,TGTGCCTGGAGTGTAACAGGTTATGGCTACACCTTC,TRBV30,NA,few,TRBJ1-2
CASSPTGTEAFF,TGTGCCAGCAGCCCCACGGGGACTGAAGCTTTCTTT,TRBV13,NA,once,TRBJ1-1
CASSLARDQPQHF,TGTGCCAGCAGTTTAGCGAGGGATCAGCCCCAGCATTTT,TRBV12-3/TRBV12-4,NA,NA,TRBJ1-5
CASSDGTGNGYTF,TGCGCCAGCAGTGATGGGACAGGGAATGGCTACACCTTC,TRBV10-1,TRBD1,NA,TRBJ1-2
CAWSVLGTGVGKLFF,TGTGCCTGGAGTGTACTTGGGACAGGGGTTGGAAAACTGTTTTTT,TRBV30,TRBD1,NA,TRBJ1-4
CSARQGSGEAFF,TGCAGCGCAAGACAGGGGAGCGGTGAAGCTTTCTTT,TRBV29-1,TRBD1,once,TRBJ1-1
CASSLNGGELFF,TGTGCCAGCAGCCTGAACGGCGGGGAGCTGTTTTTT,TRBV3-1/TRBV3-2,NA,NA,TRBJ2-2
CAWSASGTFGRANYGYTF,TGTGCCTGGAGTGCCTCCGGGACCTTCGGGAGGGCTAACTATGGCTACACCTTC,TRBV30,NA,NA,TRBJ1-2
CASSAGTGPYNEQFF,TGTGCCAGCAGCGCCGGGACAGGGCCTTACAATGAGCAGTTCTTC,TRBV5-4,TRBD1,NA,TRBJ2-1
CASSLLTGTNQPQHF,TGTGCCAGCAGTTTACTGACAGGGACTAATCAGCCCCAGCATTTT,TRBV27,TRBD1,NA,TRBJ1-5
CASSYAGTGPWGYTF,TGTGCCAGCAGTTACGCCGGGACAGGCCCTTGGGGCTACACCTTC,TRBV6-5,TRBD1,NA,TRBJ1-2
CASSQDLRYTEAFF,TGTGCCAGCAGCCAAGATCTTCGTTACACTGAAGCTTTCTTT,TRBV14,NA,NA,TRBJ1-1
CASSLDRAGYTF,TGTGCCAGCAGCTTGGACAGGGCCGGCTACACCTTC,TRBV5-4,NA,NA,TRBJ1-2
CASSLGLATAKNIQYF,TGTGCCAGCAGCTTAGGACTAGCAACAGCCAAAAACATTCAGTACTTC,TRBV7-4,TRBD2,NA,TRBJ2-4
CASSLAGGRQNTGELFF,TGTGCCAGCAGCTTAGCGGGGGGGCGACAGAACACCGGGGAGCTGTTTTTT,TRBV7-9,NA,NA,TRBJ2-2
CAIRPGSGNTIYF,TGTGCCATCAGGCCCGGCTCTGGAAACACCATATATTTT,TRBV10-3,NA,NA,TRBJ1-3
CASSPRGQGNTEAFF,TGTGCCAGCAGCCCGCGGGGACAGGGGAACACTGAAGCTTTCTTT,TRBV7-2,TRBD1,NA,TRBJ1-1
CASSPGTSGGAGDTQYF,TGCGCCAGCAGCCCCGGGACTAGCGGGGGGGCTGGAGATACGCAGTATTTT,TRBV4-1,TRBD2,NA,TRBJ2-3
CAWSRRTSGGMVGETQYF,TGTGCCTGGAGTCGAAGGACTAGCGGGGGCATGGTGGGCGAGACCCAGTACTTC,TRBV30,TRBD2,NA,TRBJ2-5
CASSFWGAYGYTF,TGTGCCAGCAGTTTTTGGGGCGCCTACGGCTACACCTTC,TRBV12-3/TRBV12-4,NA,once,TRBJ1-2
CSVEENSGNTIYF,TGCAGCGTTGAGGAGAACTCTGGAAACACCATATATTTT,TRBV29-1,NA,NA,TRBJ1-3
CASSLSGPREKLFF,TGTGCCAGCAGCTTATCAGGGCCTAGAGAAAAACTGTTTTTT,TRBV13,NA,NA,TRBJ1-4
CASSQPGTDTQYF,TGTGCCAGCAGTCAACCAGGCACAGATACGCAGTATTTT,TRBV6-5,NA,NA,TRBJ2-3
CASSTGTGNGQPQHF,TGTGCCAGCAGTACCGGGACAGGGAACGGACAGCCCCAGCATTTT,TRBV6-5,TRBD1,NA,TRBJ1-5
CASSVRDRGSYNQPQHF,TGTGCCAGCAGTGTCAGGGACAGGGGGAGCTACAATCAGCCCCAGCATTTT,TRBV2,TRBD1,few,TRBJ1-5